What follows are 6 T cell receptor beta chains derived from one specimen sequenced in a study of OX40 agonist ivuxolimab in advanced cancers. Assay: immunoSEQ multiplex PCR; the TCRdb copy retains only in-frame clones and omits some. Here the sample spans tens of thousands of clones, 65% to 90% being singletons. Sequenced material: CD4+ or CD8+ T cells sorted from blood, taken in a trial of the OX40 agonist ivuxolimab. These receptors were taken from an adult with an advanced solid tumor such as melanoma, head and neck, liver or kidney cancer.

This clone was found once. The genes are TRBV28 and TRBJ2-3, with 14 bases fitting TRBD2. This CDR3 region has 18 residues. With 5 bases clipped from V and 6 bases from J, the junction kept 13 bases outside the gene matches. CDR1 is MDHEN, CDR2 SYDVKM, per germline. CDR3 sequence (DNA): TGTGCCAGCAGTCCTAGACTAGCGGGGGGGCCTCCCTACGATACGCAGTATTTT. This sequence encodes CASSPRLAGGPPYDTQYF.

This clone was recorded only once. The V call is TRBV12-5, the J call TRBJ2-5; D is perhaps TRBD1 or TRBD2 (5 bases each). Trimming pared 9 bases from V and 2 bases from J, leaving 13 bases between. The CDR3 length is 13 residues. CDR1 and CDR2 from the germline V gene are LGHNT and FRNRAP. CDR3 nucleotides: TGTGCTAGCTCCCGAGGGGCGCAAGAGACCCAGTACTTC. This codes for CASSRGAQETQYF.

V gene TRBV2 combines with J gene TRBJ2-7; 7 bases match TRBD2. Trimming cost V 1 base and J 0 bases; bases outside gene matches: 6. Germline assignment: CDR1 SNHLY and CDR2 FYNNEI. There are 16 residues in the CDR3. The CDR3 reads CASSEESSGFSYEQYF. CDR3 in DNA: TGTGCCAGCAGTGAAGAATCTAGCGGCTTCTCCTACGAGCAGTACTTC.

CDR3 nucleotide sequence: TGTGCCAGCAGTGGGCAGACCGGGGAGCTGTTTTTT. This translates into CASSGQTGELFF. V is TRBV2 and J is TRBJ2-2; no clear D. V was pared by 4 bases and J by 5 bases, with 5 bases between. Germline loops: CDR1 SNHLY, CDR2 FYNNEI. This CDR3 comprises 12 residues.

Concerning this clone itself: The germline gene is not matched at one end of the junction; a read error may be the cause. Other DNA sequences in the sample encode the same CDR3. The CDR3 sequence: CASSIKGWNGYTF. CDR3 sequence (DNA): TGTGCTAGTAGTATAAAGGGATGGAATGGCTACACCTTC. This sequence joins TRBV19 and TRBJ1-2; D ambiguous. CDR3 length: 13 amino acids. CDR1 is LNHDA and CDR2 is SQIVND in the germline V gene (reference sequence).

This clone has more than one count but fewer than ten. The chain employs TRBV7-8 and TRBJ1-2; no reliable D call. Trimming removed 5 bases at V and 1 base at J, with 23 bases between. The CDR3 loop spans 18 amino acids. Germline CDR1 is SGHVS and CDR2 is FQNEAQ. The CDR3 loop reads CASSRARIRLRDNYGYTF. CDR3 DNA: TGTGCCAGCAGCCGAGCGCGGATTCGGCTACGCGATAACTATGGCTACACCTTC. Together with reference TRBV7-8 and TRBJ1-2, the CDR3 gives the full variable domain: GAGVSQSPRYKVAKRGQDVALRCDPISGHVSLFWYQQALGQGPEFLTYFQNEAQLDKSGLPSDRFFAERPEGSVSTLKIQRTQQEDSAVYLCASSRARIRLRDNYGYTFGSGTRLTVV.